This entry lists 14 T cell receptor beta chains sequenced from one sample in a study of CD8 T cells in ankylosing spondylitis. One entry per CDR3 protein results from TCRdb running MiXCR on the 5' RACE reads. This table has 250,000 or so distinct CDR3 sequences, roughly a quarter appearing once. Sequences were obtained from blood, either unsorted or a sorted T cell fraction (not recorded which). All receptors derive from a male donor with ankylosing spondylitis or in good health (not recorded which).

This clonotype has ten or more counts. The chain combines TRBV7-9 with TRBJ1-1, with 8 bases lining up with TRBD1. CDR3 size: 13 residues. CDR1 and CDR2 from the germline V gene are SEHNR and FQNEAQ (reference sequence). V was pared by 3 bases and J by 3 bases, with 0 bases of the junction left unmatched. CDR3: CASSLDRDTEAFF. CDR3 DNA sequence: TGTGCCAGCAGCTTGGACAGGGACACTGAAGCTTTCTTT.

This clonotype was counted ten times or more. The CDR3 here is CSASRGIEETQYF. Written as DNA, the CDR3 is TGCAGTGCTAGTCGGGGAATTGAGGAGACCCAGTACTTC. V gene TRBV20-1 combines with J gene TRBJ2-5; TRBD2 might be the D (5 bases). CDR1 DFQATT and CDR2 SNEGSKA come from the germline V gene (reference sequence). There are 13 residues in the CDR3. V was shortened by 3 bases and J by 5 bases, with 13 bases between the two germline ends.

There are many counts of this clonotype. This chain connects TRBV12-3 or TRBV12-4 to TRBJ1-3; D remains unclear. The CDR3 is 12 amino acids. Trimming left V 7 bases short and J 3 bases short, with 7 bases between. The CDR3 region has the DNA TGTGCCAGCAACCTCTATGGAAACACCATATATTTT. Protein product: CASNLYGNTIYF.

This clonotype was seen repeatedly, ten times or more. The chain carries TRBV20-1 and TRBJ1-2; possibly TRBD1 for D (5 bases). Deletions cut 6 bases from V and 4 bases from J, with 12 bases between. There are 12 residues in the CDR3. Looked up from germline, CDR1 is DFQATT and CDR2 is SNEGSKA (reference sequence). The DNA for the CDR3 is TGCAGTGCCCCGGGACGGGTCTATGGCTACACCTTC. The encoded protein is CSAPGRVYGYTF.

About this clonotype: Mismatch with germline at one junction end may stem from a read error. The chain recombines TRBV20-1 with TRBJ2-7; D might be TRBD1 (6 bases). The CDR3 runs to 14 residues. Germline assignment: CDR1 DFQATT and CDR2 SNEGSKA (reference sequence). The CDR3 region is CRASQGYIAYEQYF. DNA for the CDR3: TGCAGAGCTAGCCAGGGGTACATCGCCTACGAGCAGTACTTC.

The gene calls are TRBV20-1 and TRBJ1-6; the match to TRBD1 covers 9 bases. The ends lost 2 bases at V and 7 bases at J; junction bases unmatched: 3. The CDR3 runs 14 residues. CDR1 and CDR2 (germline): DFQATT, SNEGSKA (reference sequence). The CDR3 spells CSARPTGGNSPLHF. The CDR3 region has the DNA TGCAGTGCTAGACCCACAGGGGGCAATTCACCCCTCCACTTT.

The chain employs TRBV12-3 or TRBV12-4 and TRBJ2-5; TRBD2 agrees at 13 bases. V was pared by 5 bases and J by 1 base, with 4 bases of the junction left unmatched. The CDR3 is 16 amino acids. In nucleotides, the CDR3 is TGTGCCAGCAGTCCCCGGACTAGCGGGGGCCAAGAGACCCAGTACTTC. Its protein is CASSPRTSGGQETQYF.

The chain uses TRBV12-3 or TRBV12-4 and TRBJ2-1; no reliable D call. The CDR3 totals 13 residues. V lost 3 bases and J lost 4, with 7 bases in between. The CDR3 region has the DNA TGTGCCAGCAGTTTGCTAGTGTACAATGAGCAGTTCTTC. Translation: CASSLLVYNEQFF.

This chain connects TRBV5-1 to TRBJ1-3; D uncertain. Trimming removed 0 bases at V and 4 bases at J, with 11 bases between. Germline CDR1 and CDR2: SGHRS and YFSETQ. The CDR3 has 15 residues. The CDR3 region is CASSLGPTRGNTIYF. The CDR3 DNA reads TGCGCCAGCAGCTTGGGCCCTACGAGAGGAAACACCATATATTTT.

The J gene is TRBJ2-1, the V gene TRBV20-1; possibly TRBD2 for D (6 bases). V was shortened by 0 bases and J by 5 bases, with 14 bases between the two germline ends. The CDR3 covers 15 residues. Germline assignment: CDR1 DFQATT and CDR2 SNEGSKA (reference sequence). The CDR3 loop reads CSARDSWGLNNEQFF. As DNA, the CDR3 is TGCAGTGCTAGAGATAGTTGGGGACTCAACAATGAGCAGTTCTTC.

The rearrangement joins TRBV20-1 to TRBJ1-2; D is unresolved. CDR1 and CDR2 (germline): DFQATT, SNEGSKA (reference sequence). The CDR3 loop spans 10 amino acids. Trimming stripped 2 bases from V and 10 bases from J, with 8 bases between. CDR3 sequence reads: CSARFAVYTF. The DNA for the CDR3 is TGCAGTGCTAGATTCGCGGTCTACACCTTC.

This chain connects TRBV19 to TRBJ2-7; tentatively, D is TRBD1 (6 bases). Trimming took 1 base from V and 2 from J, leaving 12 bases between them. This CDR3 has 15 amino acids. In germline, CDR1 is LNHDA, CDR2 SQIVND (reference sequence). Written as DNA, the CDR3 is TGTGCCAGTAGTATAGGACAGGAGATGCCCTACGAGCAGTACTTC. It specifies CASSIGQEMPYEQYF.

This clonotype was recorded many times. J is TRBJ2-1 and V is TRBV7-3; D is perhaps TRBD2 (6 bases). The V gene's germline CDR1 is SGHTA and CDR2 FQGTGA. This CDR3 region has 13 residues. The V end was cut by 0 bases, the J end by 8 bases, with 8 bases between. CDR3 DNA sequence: TGTGCCAGCAGCTTAACGAGGAGGGATGAGCAGTTCTTC. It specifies CASSLTRRDEQFF.

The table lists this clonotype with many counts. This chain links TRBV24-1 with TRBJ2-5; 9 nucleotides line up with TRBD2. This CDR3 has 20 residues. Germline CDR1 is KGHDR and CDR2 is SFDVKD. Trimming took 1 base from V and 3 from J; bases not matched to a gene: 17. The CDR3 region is CATSDFSDLAASGAKETQYF. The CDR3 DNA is TGTGCCACCAGTGATTTCTCTGACTTGGCTGCTAGCGGGGCCAAAGAGACCCAGTACTTC.